This T cell receptor beta chain was profiled in a study of blood T cell repertoires in COVID-19. Overall study: Donors in the United States, Italy and Spain gave samples during acute or convalescent COVID-19.

The germline gives CDR1 GTSNPN, CDR2 SVGIG (reference sequence). CDR3 length: 16 residues. V was pared by 8 bases and J by 0 bases, with 15 bases of the junction left unmatched. Per the original data handling: Amplification with reference gene primers provided the estimates of nucleated cell counts. Libraries were prepared by immunoSEQ multiplex PCR; TCRdb keeps only in-frame clonotypes and omits some of them. V, J and clone size are those of that table, while D and trimming were read from the DNA. Among about 200,000 clones listed, 85% were seen once. The sample comprised peripheral blood. The TCR sequence derives from a person between 65 and 80 years old with COVID-19, enrolled during active disease. The chain links TRBV30 to TRBJ1-2; TRBD1 aligns across 7 bases. The CDR3 reads CAGQTPRDSTNYGYTF. CDR3 DNA: TGTGCCGGCCAAACCCCACGGGACAGCACTAACTATGGCTACACCTTC. The variable domain in full, completed from reference TRBV30 and TRBJ1-2, reads SQTIHQWPATLVQPVGSPLSLECTVEGTSNPNLYWYRQAAGRGLQLLFYSVGIGQISSEVPQNLSASRPQDRQFILSSKKLLLSDSGFYLCAGQTPRDSTNYGYTFGSGTRLTVV.